The clone carrying this TCR beta chain was seen a handful of times. The antigen is unknown. The data are from a study of Graves' ophthalmopathy and Graves' hyperthyroidism. The study's findings and limits: Most clonotypes expanded in thyroid above 0.001 frequency were present in blood too.

The germline V gene encodes CDR1 SGHTA and CDR2 FQGNSA. The CDR3 extends over 15 amino acids. The V gene lost 1 base and the J gene lost 4 bases, with 13 bases spanning the gap. The study amplified TCR beta CDR3 regions using RNA transcripts. RT-PCR was first run with HTBI primers, then multiplex PCR in a second round. TCRdb processed the multiplex PCR reads anew with MiXCR; each CDR3 protein has one entry. The sample holds roughly 220,000 distinct CDR3 sequences; around 45% are singletons and the top ten take around half. The sequencing input was peripheral blood. The rearrangement links TRBV7-2 to TRBJ2-5, with D unresolved. The clonotype was recovered from an adult man with Graves' ophthalmopathy. CDR3 residues: CASSLVARVLETQYF. The CDR3 DNA is TGTGCCAGCAGCTTAGTGGCTAGAGTGCTAGAGACCCAGTACTTC.